Listed here are 14 T cell receptor beta chains from one sample, sequenced in a study of shared clonotypes between healthy human individuals. Assay: immunoSEQ multiplex PCR; the TCRdb copy retains only in-frame clones and omits some. The sample contains roughly 2.5 million clones, approximately 92% of which appear only once. Sequenced sample: naive CD4+ T cells sorted from blood. Subset denoted: CD45RA+ positively selected. The receptors shown here come from a man between 18 and 29 years old in good health.

Comment on this clone: The junction and the germline gene differ at one end; a read error may be behind it. This rearrangement joins TRBV7-7 to TRBJ2-1; TRBD2 aligns across 9 bases. The CDR3 is 14 residues long. Germline-derived CDR1 and CDR2 are SSHAT and FNYEAQ (reference sequence). CDR3 bases: TGTGCTAGCAGCTTGCGGGGGGGCGGCGATGAGCAGTTCTTC. It is translated as CASSLRGGGDEQFF. Looking up the rest from reference TRBV7-7 and TRBJ2-1 gives the full variable domain: GAGVSQSPRYKVTKRGQDVTLRCDPISSHATLYWYQQALGQGPEFLTYFNYEAQPDKSGLPSDRFSAERPEGSISTLTIQRTEQRDSAMYRCASSLRGGGDEQFFGPGTRLTVL.

The rearrangement joins TRBV6-1 to TRBJ2-7; D may match TRBD1 or TRBD2 (6 bases each). This CDR3 comprises 13 residues. V shed 7 bases and J shed 2 bases, with 12 bases lying between them. Germline CDR1 and CDR2: MNHNS and SASEGT. CDR3 loop: CASTGGPPYEQYF. CDR3 bases: TGTGCCAGCACTGGGGGGCCTCCCTACGAGCAGTACTTC.

The DNA for the CDR3 is TGTGCCAGCAGTGAGGGGACAACTCAAGAGACCCAGTACTTC. As protein: CASSEGTTQETQYF. V and J are TRBV2 and TRBJ2-5; a weak D match, TRBD1 (6 bases). The germline CDR1 and CDR2 sequences are SNHLY and FYNNEI. The CDR3 has 14 residues. V lost 3 bases to trimming and J lost 2 bases, with 10 bases between them.

The chain links TRBV21-1 to TRBJ2-5; the table's D gene call, TRBD1, was not cross checked with the DNA. TRBV21-1 is assigned pseudogene status. The CDR3 runs to 14 residues. This chain's CDR3 is CASSHRGGQETQYF. The CDR3 DNA reads as TGTGCCAGCAGCCACAGGGGGGGACAAGAGACCCAGTACTTC.

J is TRBJ1-3 and V is TRBV6-1, with unresolved D. V dropped 4 bases and J dropped 0 bases, with 10 bases sitting between them. Germline V lookup: CDR1 MNHNS, CDR2 SASEGT. This CDR3 is built from 15 residues. CDR3 in amino acids: CASSATKNSGNTIYF. Written as DNA, the CDR3 is TGTGCCAGCAGTGCAACTAAAAACTCTGGAAACACCATATATTTT.

This clone was seen only once. This chain joins TRBV5-1 and TRBJ2-1; maybe TRBD2 (5 bases). The CDR3 sequence is 14 residues long. The V end lost 4 bases, the J end lost 3 bases, and 11 bases lay between the germline ends. CDR1 and CDR2 (germline): SGHRS, YFSETQ. The CDR3 sequence: CASSLFGNYNEQFF. The CDR3, as DNA: TGCGCCAGCAGCCTCTTCGGGAACTACAATGAGCAGTTCTTC.

The rearrangement links TRBV15 to TRBJ2-1; D is unclear. CDR1 is LNHNV, CDR2 YYDKDF, per germline (reference sequence). V dropped 0 bases and J dropped 2 bases, with 11 bases sitting between them. The CDR3 spans 16 residues. CDR3: CATSRDPGRPYNEQFF. For the CDR3, the DNA is TGTGCCACCAGCAGAGATCCAGGACGACCCTACAATGAGCAGTTCTTC. Supplemented by reference TRBV15 and TRBJ2-1, the full variable domain reads DAMVIQNPRYQVTQFGKPVTLSCSQTLNHNVMYWYQQKSSQAPKLLFHYYDKDFNNEADTPDNFQSRRPNTSFCFLDIRSPGLGDTAMYLCATSRDPGRPYNEQFFGPGTRLTVL.

V gene TRBV5-1 combines with J gene TRBJ2-5; D tentatively fits TRBD1 or TRBD2 (5 bases each). CDR1 SGHRS and CDR2 YFSETQ come from the germline V gene. The CDR3 runs 13 residues. Trimming pared 0 bases from V and 5 bases from J, leaving 8 bases between. The DNA of the CDR3 is TGCGCCAGCAGCTTGGGGGACGGGGAGACCCAGTACTTC. Translation gives CASSLGDGETQYF.

The chain employs TRBV18 and TRBJ1-3, with D possibly being TRBD1 (6 bases). The CDR3 sequence is 16 residues long. The V gene lost 3 bases and the J gene lost 8 bases, with 20 bases spanning the gap. From germline, CDR1 is KGHSH and CDR2 LQKENI. CDR3 nucleotides: TGTGCCAGCTCACCCCGGGCTGGGGGGCTGCCGGACACCATATATTTT. This codes for CASSPRAGGLPDTIYF.

This chain joins TRBV7-3 and TRBJ1-1, with unresolved D. The CDR3 is 14 residues long. Looked up from germline, CDR1 is SGHTA and CDR2 is FQGTGA. The germline V and J ends were trimmed by 2 bases and 0 bases, with 7 bases remaining between them. The CDR3 loop is CASSLGYVNTEAFF. The CDR3 DNA sequence: TGTGCCAGCAGCTTAGGGTACGTGAACACTGAAGCTTTCTTT.

V and J are TRBV11-2 and TRBJ2-7; TRBD2 agrees at 7 bases. Germline V CDR1 and CDR2: SGHAT, FQNNGV. J lost 5 bases, V lost 7 bases, and 2 bases had no gene match. The CDR3 runs to 11 residues. The CDR3 region is CASKRDHEQYF. CDR3 in DNA: TGTGCCAGCAAGCGGGACCACGAGCAGTACTTC.

V gene TRBV6-6 combines with J gene TRBJ2-5; D remains ambiguous. Trimming removed 11 bases at V and 2 bases at J, with 18 bases between. Germline assignment: CDR1 MNHNY and CDR2 SVGAGI (reference sequence). The CDR3 runs to 14 residues. The CDR3 DNA is TGTGCCTGCTGTGGCGTCCTGTTTCAAGAGACCCAGTACTTC. Translation: CACCGVLFQETQYF.

V is TRBV5-1 and J is TRBJ2-3, with TRBD2 matching over 10 bases. The CDR3 runs to 15 residues. V lost 5 bases to trimming and J lost 4 bases; unmatched junction nucleotides: 7. CDR1 and CDR2 from the germline V gene are SGHRS and YFSETQ. The CDR3 DNA reads as TGCGCCAGCAGGCTCTCTAGCGGGAGCCCAGATACGCAGTATTTT. Translating gives CASRLSSGSPDTQYF.

This rearrangement joins TRBV18 to TRBJ2-7, with D uncertain. This CDR3 is 15 amino acids long. Germline CDR1 and CDR2: KGHSH and LQKENI. V dropped 3 bases and J dropped 1 base, with 13 bases sitting between them. The chain's CDR3 is CASSPTPVWSYEQYF. In nucleotides, the CDR3 is TGTGCCAGCTCACCGACACCGGTATGGTCCTACGAGCAGTACTTC. Based on the CDR3 plus reference TRBV18 and TRBJ2-7, the full variable domain is NAGVMQNPRHLVRRRGQEARLRCSPMKGHSHVYWYRQLPEEGLKFMVYLQKENIIDESGMPKERFSAEFPKEGPSILRIQQVVRGDSAAYFCASSPTPVWSYEQYFGPGTRLTVT.